Each of the 18 T cell receptor beta chains below was sequenced from the same sample in a study of control samples from healthy donors and cancer patients. Only in-frame clones appear in the TCRdb table, and some are missing; sequencing was by immunoSEQ multiplex PCR. The table has more than 95,000 clones, approximately 92% seen once. The sequenced sample consisted of PBMCs. The receptors were gathered from an elderly man with head and neck cancer.

The chain uses TRBV10-3 and TRBJ1-2; D remains unclear. CDR3 length: 11 amino acids. The V gene lost 6 bases and the J gene lost 3 bases, with 5 bases spanning the gap. Germline V gene data show CDR1 as ENHRY and CDR2 as SYGVKD. CDR3 bases: TGTGCCATCAGCTGGGACTATGGCTACACCTTC. This codes for CAISWDYGYTF.

The chain carries TRBV10-1 and TRBJ2-1; D gene ambiguous. In germline, CDR1 is WNHNN, CDR2 SYGVQD (reference sequence). The CDR3 has 12 amino acids. V was cut by 2 bases and J by 5 bases, with 4 bases left in between. The CDR3 nucleotides read TGCGCCAGCAGTGAGGTCCACAATGAGCAGTTCTTC. Protein product: CASSEVHNEQFF.

The J gene is TRBJ1-5, the V gene TRBV6-5; D is unclear. This CDR3 is built from 14 residues. From germline, CDR1 is MNHEY and CDR2 SVGAGI. Between the trimmed V and J ends, which lost 7 bases and 0 bases, there was a span of 10 bases. CDR3 amino acids: CASKVDYSNQPQHF. The DNA for the CDR3 is TGTGCCAGCAAGGTGGATTATAGCAATCAGCCCCAGCATTTT.

The CDR3 region has the DNA TGTGCCAGCAGCTTTCTCCCTAGGAACACTGAAGCTTTCTTT. Protein sequence: CASSFLPRNTEAFF. The V and J genes are TRBV7-9 and TRBJ1-1, with D unresolved. The CDR3 runs to 14 residues. Germline CDR1 and CDR2: SEHNR and FQNEAQ (reference sequence). Deletions cut 3 bases from V and 1 base from J, with 9 bases between.

This chain uses TRBV5-1 with TRBJ2-4, with D possibly being TRBD1 (5 bases). Trimming shortened V by 3 bases and J by 6 bases, and 16 bases separated the two germline ends. This CDR3 has 15 amino acids. Per germline, CDR1 SGHRS and CDR2 YFSETQ. CDR3: CASSSHYRTSNIQYF. The CDR3, as DNA: TGCGCCAGCAGCTCCCATTACAGGACCTCAAACATTCAGTACTTC. Drawing the rest from reference TRBV5-1 and TRBJ2-4, the complete variable domain is KAGVTQTPRYLIKTRGQQVTLSCSPISGHRSVSWYQQTPGQGLQFLFEYFSETQRNKGNFPGRFSGRQFSNSRSEMNVSTLELGDSALYLCASSSHYRTSNIQYFGAGTRLSVL.

The chain employs TRBV7-9 and TRBJ2-7; D gene ambiguous. Germline assignment: CDR1 SEHNR and CDR2 FQNEAQ (reference sequence). Trimming left V 5 bases short and J 4 bases short, with 12 bases between. There are 13 residues in the CDR3. CDR3 region: CASSGNTSYEQYF. CDR3 nucleotide sequence: TGTGCCAGCAGCGGGAATACATCTTACGAGCAGTACTTC.

V is TRBV28 and J is TRBJ1-1; tentative D call: TRBD1 (5 bases). CDR3 length: 16 amino acids. Looked up from germline, CDR1 is MDHEN and CDR2 is SYDVKM. The ends were cut back, 8 bases at V and 0 bases at J, with 19 bases in the middle. CDR3 sequence: CASVKTGGFLNTEAFF. CDR3 sequence (DNA): TGTGCCAGCGTGAAAACAGGCGGTTTTTTGAACACTGAAGCTTTCTTT.

The rearrangement links TRBV11-2 to TRBJ2-5; 14 bases align to TRBD2. Trimming at V came to 5 bases and at J to 0 bases, leaving 5 bases not matched to a gene. The CDR3 spans 17 residues. Germline lookup yields CDR1 SGHAT and CDR2 FQNNGV. This CDR3 reads CASSPGTSGGNQETQYF. The CDR3 DNA reads as TGTGCCAGCAGCCCTGGGACTAGCGGGGGAAACCAAGAGACCCAGTACTTC.

This chain's CDR3 is CASSQRSSASTDTQYF. DNA for the CDR3: TGTGCCAGCAGCCAACGATCTAGTGCTAGCACAGATACGCAGTATTTT. V gene TRBV14 combines with J gene TRBJ2-3, with D hard to call. This CDR3 region has 16 residues. The V and J ends lost 2 bases and 0 bases respectively, with 12 bases between them. Germline loops: CDR1 SGHDN, CDR2 FVKESK. Together with reference TRBV14 and TRBJ2-3, the CDR3 gives the full variable domain: EAGVTQFPSHSVIEKGQTVTLRCDPISGHDNLYWYRRVMGKEIKFLLHFVKESKQDESGMPNNRFLAERTGGTYSTLKVQPAELEDSGVYFCASSQRSSASTDTQYFGPGTRLTVL.

This chain joins TRBV21-1 and TRBJ1-5. TRBV21-1 is flagged as a pseudogene. This CDR3 spans 12 amino acids. CDR3 sequence reads: CAPPDSNQPQHF. CDR3 bases: TGTGCCCCCCCCGACAGCAATCAGCCCCAGCATTTT.

In DNA, the CDR3 is TGTGCCAGCAGTGAGGACAGAGGATTCAATCAGCCCCAGCATTTT. It codes for CASSEDRGFNQPQHF. The V call is TRBV7-9, the J call TRBJ1-5, with a possible D match to TRBD1 (6 bases). Germline V CDR1 and CDR2: SEHNR, FQNEAQ (reference sequence). Trimming left V 6 bases short and J 3 bases short, with 15 bases between. The CDR3 contains 15 residues.

This chain connects TRBV6-2 or TRBV6-3 to TRBJ2-1; tentative D call: TRBD2 (6 bases). V lost 5 bases to trimming and J lost 14 bases, with 19 bases between them. CDR1 MNHEY and CDR2 SVGEGT come from the germline V gene. This CDR3 has 13 amino acids. The CDR3 nucleotides are TGTGCCAGCAGTAACGGCGAGAGGAGGGGAGAGTTCTTC. Its protein product is CASSNGERRGEFF.

CDR3 loop: CASSYDSGAYEQYF. Here the CDR3 DNA reads TGTGCCAGCAGTTACGACTCCGGAGCCTACGAGCAGTACTTC. The chain employs TRBV6-2 or TRBV6-3 and TRBJ2-7; D gene uncertain. This CDR3 contains 14 residues. CDR1 and CDR2 from the germline V gene are MNHEY and SVGEGT. The V and J ends lost 2 bases and 2 bases respectively, with 10 bases between them.

The V and J genes are TRBV6-5 and TRBJ1-2, with D perhaps matching TRBD1 (6 bases). The germline V gene has CDR1 MNHEY and CDR2 SVGAGI. The CDR3 is 12 residues long. The V end was cut by 5 bases, the J end by 8 bases, with 12 bases between. The CDR3 loop is CASSNRVYGYTF. CDR3 DNA sequence: TGTGCCAGCAGTAACAGGGTTTACGGCTACACCTTC.

The rearrangement joins TRBV5-4 to TRBJ2-5; TRBD1 or TRBD2 may be the D gene (5 bases each). The length of the CDR3 is 16 residues. Germline V gene data show CDR1 as SGHNT and CDR2 as YYREEE (reference sequence). Between the trimmed V and J ends, which lost 4 bases and 4 bases, there was a span of 20 bases. In DNA form, the CDR3 reads TGTGCCAGCAGCGCTGGGAGAGAAGGGGTGAGAGAGACCCAGTACTTC. Amino acid sequence: CASSAGREGVRETQYF.

J is TRBJ2-5 and V is TRBV3-1 (or the pseudogene TRBV3-2), with 10 bases matching TRBD1. CDR1 is LGHDT, CDR2 YNNKEL, per germline (reference sequence). The junction had 8 bases not matched to a gene; V was cut back by 5 bases and J by 2 bases. This CDR3 has 16 residues. The CDR3 protein is CASSSGTGVIQETQYF. The CDR3 region has the DNA TGTGCCAGCAGCTCCGGGACAGGGGTAATTCAAGAGACCCAGTACTTC.

This sequence joins TRBV5-4 and TRBJ2-3, with D maybe TRBD2 (5 bases). The CDR3 is 13 amino acids. The ends were cut back, 1 base at V and 4 bases at J, with 7 bases in the middle. In germline, CDR1 is SGHNT, CDR2 YYREEE (reference sequence). The CDR3 here is CASSLTGADTQYF. CDR3 coding DNA: TGTGCCAGCAGCTTGACCGGGGCAGATACGCAGTATTTT.

CDR3 sequence reads: CASILSGALNTEAFF. The CDR3, as DNA: TGTGCCAGTATCCTCTCAGGGGCCCTGAACACTGAAGCTTTCTTT. The genes are TRBV19 and TRBJ1-1; TRBD1 might be the D (6 bases). The CDR3 loop spans 15 amino acids. V lost 7 bases to trimming and J lost 0 bases, with 15 bases between them. Germline V gene data show CDR1 as LNHDA and CDR2 as SQIVND (reference sequence).